These 19 T cell receptor beta chains originate from one sample sequenced in a study of T and B cells in COVID-19 patients. Multiplex PCR with BIOMED2 TRB-A/B primer pools amplified TRB rearrangements. One entry per CDR3 protein, called by TCRdb with MiXCR from the multiplex PCR reads. The data contain fewer than 6,000 distinct CDR3 sequences, under 25% of them singletons. Each TRB amplification used 250-500 ng of genomic DNA from blood. What was sequenced was blood. Receptors were obtained from a human donor with active COVID-19.

CDR3 DNA: TGTGCCAGCAGCTTAGCGGAAGGGCGGAACACTGAAGCTTTCTTT. Translated: CASSLAEGRNTEAFF. V gene TRBV7-9 combines with J gene TRBJ1-1; D is ambiguous. Trimming removed 0 bases at V and 1 base at J, with 9 bases between. Germline loops: CDR1 SEHNR, CDR2 FQNEAQ (reference sequence). The CDR3 extends over 15 amino acids.

This clonotype came up a few times. The V gene is TRBV10-3, the J gene TRBJ2-1, with 7 bases that match TRBD1. This CDR3 region has 17 residues. The germline gives CDR1 ENHRY, CDR2 SYGVKD. The junction had 14 bases not matched to a gene; V was cut back by 8 bases and J by 1 base. The CDR3 DNA reads as TGTGCCATCTCTTCCGCTAGGGGGCAGGCGTCCTACAATGAGCAGTTCTTC. Translating gives CAISSARGQASYNEQFF.

The V call is TRBV5-6, the J call TRBJ1-1; D not resolved. The CDR3 has 15 residues. Germline V gene data show CDR1 as SGHDT and CDR2 as YYEEEE. The V gene lost 5 bases and the J gene lost 4 bases, with 18 bases spanning the gap. The CDR3 nucleotides are TGTGCCAGCAGGCCTCGCGAACGGGGAGGCACTGAAGCTTTCTTT. Translating gives CASRPRERGGTEAFF.

As to this clonotype: A much larger clonotype is one base distant, so this may be a read error. As DNA, the CDR3 is TGTGCCAGCAGTTTAGGGCAGGGGGTTTATGGCACTGAAGCTTTCTTT. Translating gives CASSLGQGVYGTEAFF. The rearrangement uses TRBV27 and TRBJ1-1; TRBD1 matches at 7 bases. CDR3 size: 16 residues. Germline V gene data show CDR1 as MNHEY and CDR2 as SMNVEV (reference sequence). Trimming at V came to 2 bases and at J to 4 bases, leaving 10 bases not matched to a gene.

This clonotype was recorded a few times. The chain recombines TRBV4-3 with TRBJ1-1; D is unresolved. V lost 0 bases and J 5 bases, leaving 16 bases between the germline ends. This CDR3 is 16 amino acids long. Germline V lookup: CDR1 LGHNA, CDR2 YSLEER. DNA of the CDR3: TGCGCCAGCAGCCAAGACCGGGAGGTTCTTGGGACTGAAGCTTTCTTT. This translates into CASSQDREVLGTEAFF.

The chain couples TRBV28 to TRBJ2-3; TRBD2 aligns across 9 bases. V lost 6 bases and J lost 5; bases outside the gene matches: 15. Germline CDR1 is MDHEN and CDR2 is SYDVKM. The CDR3 sequence is 17 residues long. The CDR3 bases are TGTGCCAGCAGCCCGGGATTGCGGGAGGGCCGGGGAGATACGCAGTATTTT. Translated, it gives CASSPGLREGRGDTQYF.

This clonotype is medium-sized within its sample. This chain uses TRBV12-3 or TRBV12-4 with TRBJ2-3; D gene unclear. The CDR3 contains 13 residues. The germline V and J ends were trimmed by 6 bases and 2 bases, with 9 bases remaining between them. Here the CDR3 reads CASRLRDTDTQYF. DNA for the CDR3: TGTGCCAGCAGGCTAAGGGACACAGATACGCAGTATTTT.

Ten or more counts support this clonotype. The chain joins TRBV5-6 to TRBJ1-1; possible D gene TRBD1, 6 bases. This CDR3 comprises 18 residues. The V end was cut by 4 bases, the J end by 0 bases, with 22 bases between. Germline CDR1 SGHDT, CDR2 YYEEEE. This CDR3 is CASSPEIPTGPLNTEAFF. The CDR3 DNA sequence: TGTGCCAGCAGCCCTGAGATTCCGACAGGTCCCTTGAACACTGAAGCTTTCTTT.

To note about this clonotype: One end of the junction is discordant with germline, which a read error may explain. The chain is built from TRBV5-1 and TRBJ2-1, with unresolved D. The CDR3 runs 13 residues. Germline CDR1 and CDR2: SGHRS and YFSETQ. In DNA form, the CDR3 reads TGCGCCAGCGGCTTGGAAGGGAACCATGAGCAGTTCTTC. Translation gives CASGLEGNHEQFF.

This clonotype is categorized as medium-sized. J is TRBJ2-1 and V is TRBV18; TRBD2 agrees at 8 bases. Germline CDR1 and CDR2: KGHSH and LQKENI. This CDR3 is built from 18 residues. The trim removed 3 bases at V and 6 bases at J, leaving 16 bases unmatched. Here the CDR3 reads CASSPGGPLGLASNEQFF. DNA of the CDR3: TGTGCCAGCTCACCTGGGGGACCCCTAGGACTAGCTTCCAATGAGCAGTTCTTC.

Sample share makes this clonotype large. V usage is TRBV19 and J usage is TRBJ2-2; no definite D call. Trimming took off 1 base at V and 6 bases at J, with 6 bases between the two ends. Germline V lookup: CDR1 LNHDA, CDR2 SQIVND (reference sequence). This CDR3 is built from 13 residues. Written as DNA, the CDR3 is TGTGCCAGTAGTATAGGACAACCCGGGGAGCTGTTTTTT. Translated: CASSIGQPGELFF.

In its sample, this clonotype ranks as medium-sized. The J gene is TRBJ1-4, the V gene TRBV19; D is uncertain. The germline gives CDR1 LNHDA, CDR2 SQIVND (reference sequence). The CDR3 covers 13 residues. Between the trimmed V and J ends, which lost 6 bases and 0 bases, there was a span of 5 bases. Written as DNA, the CDR3 is TGTGCCAGTAGAGAAGCAACTAATGAAAAACTGTTTTTT. It specifies CASREATNEKLFF.

This clonotype was found many times. The V and J genes are TRBV5-4 and TRBJ1-4; D is undetermined. Germline loops: CDR1 SGHNT, CDR2 YYREEE (reference sequence). This CDR3 contains 13 residues. Trimming removed 3 bases from V and 5 bases from J, with 8 bases in between. CDR3 sequence reads: CASSSTGNEKLFF. In nucleotides, the CDR3 is TGTGCCAGCAGCTCAACCGGGAATGAAAAACTGTTTTTT.

This clonotype was counted between two and nine times. The V call is TRBV7-2, the J call TRBJ1-1; D may be TRBD1 (5 bases). Germline assignment: CDR1 SGHTA and CDR2 FQGNSA. V shed 5 bases and J shed 1 base, with 11 bases lying between them. This CDR3 is 14 amino acids long. CDR3 bases: TGTGCCAGCAGCCTCCTGGGGGGGAACACTGAAGCTTTCTTT. This sequence encodes CASSLLGGNTEAFF.

The gene calls are TRBV5-6 and TRBJ2-5; no clear D. Between the trimmed V and J ends, which lost 5 bases and 7 bases, there was a span of 9 bases. Germline V gene sequence: CDR1 SGHDT, CDR2 YYEEEE. The CDR3 spans 11 residues. CDR3 coding DNA: TGTGCCAGCAGTTCCCCAGGGACCCAGTACTTC. Protein sequence: CASSSPGTQYF. Looking up the rest from reference TRBV5-6 and TRBJ2-5 gives the full variable domain: DAGVTQSPTHLIKTRGQQVTLRCSPKSGHDTVSWYQQALGQGPQFIFQYYEEEERQRGNFPDRFSGHQFPNYSSELNVNALLLGDSALYLCASSSPGTQYFGPGTRLLVL.

In its sample, this clonotype ranks as medium-sized. The chain's CDR3 is CASSEMTGSYNEQFF. The CDR3 DNA reads TGTGCCAGCAGTGAAATGACCGGGTCCTACAATGAGCAGTTCTTC. The chain has TRBV6-1 and TRBJ2-1; D is undetermined. V was trimmed by 2 bases and J by 1 base, leaving 9 bases between them. Germline V gene lookup returns CDR1 MNHNS and CDR2 SASEGT. The CDR3 covers 15 residues.

By its share, this clonotype is medium-sized. The chain uses TRBV27 and TRBJ2-2, with TRBD1 matching 7 bases. Germline CDR1 and CDR2: MNHEY and SMNVEV (reference sequence). V trimming: 2 bases; J trimming: 3 bases; junction bases outside the gene matches: 9. CDR3 size: 17 residues. The CDR3 DNA follows: TGTGCCAGCAGTTTAGGTCGGCGTCAGGGGGACACCGGGGAGCTGTTTTTT. The encoded protein is CASSLGRRQGDTGELFF.

This sequence joins TRBV7-6 and TRBJ1-2; the D gene is possibly TRBD1 (5 bases). Germline V lookup: CDR1 SGHVS, CDR2 FNYEAQ. The CDR3 contains 13 residues. The germline V and J ends were trimmed by 1 base and 8 bases, with 11 bases remaining between them. The CDR3 protein is CASSLDRRGGYTF. In DNA, the CDR3 is TGTGCCAGCAGCTTAGACAGGCGAGGAGGCTACACCTTC.

The chain joins TRBV19 to TRBJ2-1, with 11 bases fitting TRBD1. CDR3 length: 13 amino acids. Unmatched junction bases numbered 3, after V lost 8 bases and J lost 6 bases. The germline V gene has CDR1 LNHDA and CDR2 SQIVND (reference sequence). The CDR3 sequence: CASRTGGFNEQFF. Written as DNA, the CDR3 is TGTGCCAGTCGGACAGGGGGCTTCAATGAGCAGTTCTTC.